The rows below give T cell receptor beta chains drawn from one sample of a study of technical replicates of blood from a handful of donors. Only in-frame clones appear in the TCRdb table, and some are missing; sequencing was by immunoSEQ multiplex PCR. Of 55,000 to 65,000 clones in the sample, almost 97% were seen once. Sequenced input: T cells isolated from PBMCs. The receptors originated from a human donor in good health. CDR3s include the opening cysteine and the closing phenylalanine or tryptophan. The order of the fields is CDR3 DNA, CDR3 protein, D gene, CDR3 length, clone size, V gene, J gene. The D gene is left open where the match is weak. Clone sizes are given selectively: once, few, many, or a class where the clone is expanded.

TGTGCCAGCAGCCCACGGTTCAACGAGCAGTACTTC	CASSPRFNEQYF	-	12	-	TRBV11-2	TRBJ2-7
TGTGCCAGCAGTTTTGGGCTAGCGGGGAACAATGAGCAGTTCTTC	CASSFGLAGNNEQFF	TRBD2	15	once	TRBV28	TRBJ2-1
TGTGCCAGCAGCGTAGGCACAGGGGGCTCCTACGAGCAGTACTTC	CASSVGTGGSYEQYF	TRBD1	15	-	TRBV9	TRBJ2-7
TGTGCCACCAGCAGGGGACTAGCGCTCAAATACAATGAGCAGTTCTTC	CATSRGLALKYNEQFF	TRBD2	16	-	TRBV15	TRBJ2-1
TGTGCCAGCAGTCACAGGGCGGTGAACACTGAAGCTTTCTTT	CASSHRAVNTEAFF	-	14	-	TRBV6-1	TRBJ1-1
TGTGCCAGCAGCACCTCCAGAGGGTCTGGTGAAAAACTGTTTTTT	CASSTSRGSGEKLFF	-	15	once	TRBV7-9	TRBJ1-4
TGTGCCAGCAGCTTAGGTACTAGCGGCTTCCAAGAGACCCAGTACTTC	CASSLGTSGFQETQYF	TRBD2	16	-	TRBV11-2	TRBJ2-5
TGTGCCTGGATTGGGGCGTGGAGGGGAGCTGGCTACACCTTC	CAWIGAWRGAGYTF	-	14	-	TRBV30	TRBJ1-2
TGCGCCAGCAGCTCCGGGCCCCGAAGCGGGGTTTACGATACGCAGTATTTT	CASSSGPRSGVYDTQYF	TRBD2	17	-	TRBV5-1	TRBJ2-3
TGTGCCAGCAGCTCTACTAGGGTAGCGGATACGCAGTATTTT	CASSSTRVADTQYF	-	14	-	TRBV2	TRBJ2-3
TGCGCCAGCAGCTTGGGCCCGGGGAGCTCCTACAATGAGCAGTTCTTC	CASSLGPGSSYNEQFF	-	16	-	TRBV5-1	TRBJ2-1